This T cell receptor beta chain was found in a study of T cell clonality in common variable immunodeficiency. Study results and limitations: Compared with healthy controls, CVID subjects showed increased TCRbeta clonality, mostly in about a third.

Repertoires were generated with immunoSEQ multiplex PCR, while TCRdb's copy carries only in-frame clones and drops some. The sample offers around 47,000 clones and no singletons, the top ten holding 2% to 2.5%. Germline assignment: CDR1 LNHDA and CDR2 SQIVND (reference sequence). Trimming stripped 7 bases from V and 6 bases from J, with 16 bases between. The CDR3 sequence is 14 residues long. This clone was seen a handful of times. Its target is unknown. The read ends 3 residues early relative to the CDR3; the germline J gene fills the gap. V usage is TRBV19 and J usage is TRBJ1-5, with D perhaps TRBD1 (6 bases). The sequenced sample consisted of peripheral blood mononuclear cells. The TCR originated in a person aged 18 to 75 in good health. CDR3 DNA (partial): TGTGCCAGTACCGCTGCGGGGGGCGGTCAGCCC. It translates to CASTAAGGGQP. The whole CDR3 protein is CASTAAGGGQPQHF.